These T cell receptor beta chains were read from a single sample in a study of blood T cell repertoires in COVID-19. The assay was immunoSEQ multiplex PCR, and TCRdb's table has in-frame clones only and misses some. This sample yields 270,000 or so clones, of which approximately 90% are seen a single time; around 2.8% belongs to the top ten. What was sequenced was PBMCs or T cells enriched from blood (not recorded which). These receptors originate from a man aged 35-49 years who had been exposed to COVID-19. Each CDR3 is given with its conserved first and last residue. Fields, in order: D gene, V gene, J gene, clone size, CDR3 protein, CDR3 DNA. The D gene is left open where the match is weak. Not every row has a clone size; where given, it reads once, few, many or a size class.

TRBD1	TRBV29-1	TRBJ1-4	.	CSVVTGATNEKLFF	TGCAGCGTTGTAACAGGGGCCACTAATGAAAAACTGTTTTTT
TRBD1	TRBV19	TRBJ1-4	.	CASSIDLADRATNEKLFF	TGTGCCAGTAGTATAGATCTCGCTGACAGGGCAACTAATGAAAAACTGTTTTTT
TRBD1	TRBV29-1	TRBJ2-1	.	CSVERDSNEQFF	TGCAGCGTTGAAAGGGACAGCAATGAGCAGTTCTTC
TRBD2	TRBV3-1/TRBV3-2	TRBJ2-3	.	CASSQVGWREGFFF	TGTGCCAGCAGCCAAGTAGGTTGGAGGGAGGGCTTTTTTTTT
.	TRBV18	TRBJ2-5	.	CASSSNSEETQYF	TGTGCCAGCTCATCGAACTCCGAAGAGACCCAGTACTTC
TRBD2	TRBV28	TRBJ2-2	.	CASIPRWRGSPPHLQANTGELFF	TGTGCCAGCATCCCCCGTTGGCGCGGGAGTCCCCCTCATCTACAAGCGAACACCGGGGAGCTGTTTTTT
.	TRBV28	TRBJ2-7	once	CASSFGQWSSYEQYF	TGTGCCAGCAGTTTTGGACAATGGAGCTCCTACGAGCAGTACTTC
.	TRBV28	TRBJ1-1	.	CASSLGHWTEAFF	TGTGCCAGCAGTTTGGGACATTGGACTGAAGCTTTCTTT
.	TRBV7-9	TRBJ1-1	.	CASSLMNTEAFF	TGTGCCAGCAGCCTTATGAACACTGAAGCTTTCTTT
TRBD2	TRBV11-2	TRBJ2-7	.	CATAGSGRREQYF	TGTGCCACCGCTGGGAGCGGGAGACGCGAGCAGTACTTC
TRBD2	TRBV9	TRBJ2-3	.	CASRAGEYSDTQYF	TGTGCCAGCAGAGCGGGAGAGTATTCAGATACGCAGTATTTT
.	TRBV9	TRBJ1-2	.	CASSVANLVQADYGYTF	TGTGCCAGCAGCGTAGCTAATCTTGTGCAGGCAGACTATGGCTACACCTTC
.	TRBV10-3	TRBJ1-1	.	CAISESKSGRSEAFF	TGTGCCATCAGTGAGTCGAAGAGCGGAAGGTCTGAGGCTTTCTTT
TRBD1	TRBV25-1	TRBJ1-2	.	CASSEDRNYGYTF	TGTGCCAGCAGTGAGGACAGGAACTATGGCTACACCTTC
.	TRBV11-2	TRBJ2-5	.	CASSFYGGLETQYF	TGTGCCAGCAGCTTTTATGGTGGCTTAGAGACCCAGTACTTC
.	TRBV19	TRBJ2-7	.	CASSIVGWSEQYF	TGTGCCAGTAGTATAGTTGGCTGGAGCGAGCAGTACTTC
.	TRBV4-1	TRBJ1-3	.	CASSRQVYSGNTIYF	TGCGCCAGCAGCCGGCAGGTCTACTCTGGAAACACCATATATTTT
TRBD1	TRBV28	TRBJ1-1	.	CASSLTHRGRSTFF	TGTGCCAGCAGTTTAACACACAGGGGACGTTCGACTTTCTTT